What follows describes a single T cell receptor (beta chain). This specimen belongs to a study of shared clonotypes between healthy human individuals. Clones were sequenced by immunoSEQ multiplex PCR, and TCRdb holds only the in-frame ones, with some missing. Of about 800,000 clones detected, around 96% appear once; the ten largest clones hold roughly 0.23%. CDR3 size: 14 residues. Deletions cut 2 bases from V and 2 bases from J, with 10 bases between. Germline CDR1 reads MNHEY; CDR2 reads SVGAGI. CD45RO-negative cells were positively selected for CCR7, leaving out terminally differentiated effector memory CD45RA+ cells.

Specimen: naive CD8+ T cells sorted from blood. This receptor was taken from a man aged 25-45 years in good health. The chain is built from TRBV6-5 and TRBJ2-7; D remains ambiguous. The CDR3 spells CASSYRTSPYEQYF. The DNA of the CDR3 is TGTGCCAGCAGTTACCGTACCAGTCCCTACGAGCAGTACTTC.